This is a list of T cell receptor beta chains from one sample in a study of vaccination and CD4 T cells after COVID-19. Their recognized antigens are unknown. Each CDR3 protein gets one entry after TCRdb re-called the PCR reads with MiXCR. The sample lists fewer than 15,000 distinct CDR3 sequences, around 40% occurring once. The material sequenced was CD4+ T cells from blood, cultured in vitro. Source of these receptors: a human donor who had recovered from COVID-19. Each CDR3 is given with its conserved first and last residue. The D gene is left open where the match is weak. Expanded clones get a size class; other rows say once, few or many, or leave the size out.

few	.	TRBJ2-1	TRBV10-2	TGCGCCAGCAGTGAGTCACAAGGGCTAGCGTCCTCCTACAATGAGCAGTTCTTC	CASSESQGLASSYNEQFF
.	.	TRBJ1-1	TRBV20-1	TGCAGTGCCATAGAATGGGGGCTCCTAATGAACACTGAAGCTTTCTTT	CSAIEWGLLMNTEAFF
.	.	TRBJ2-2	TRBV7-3	TGTGCCAGCAGCTCCACAGGGAACACCGGGGAGCTGTTTTTT	CASSSTGNTGELFF
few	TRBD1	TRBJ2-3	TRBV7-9	TGTGCCAGCAGCTTAGGGACAGGGACTAGCACAGATACGCAGTATTTT	CASSLGTGTSTDTQYF
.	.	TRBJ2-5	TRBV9	TGTGCCAGCAGCATCCGGGACACTCGCCAAGAGACCCAGTACTTC	CASSIRDTRQETQYF
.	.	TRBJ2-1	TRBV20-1	TGCAGTGCTAGAGAGTACAATGAGCAGTTCTTC	CSAREYNEQFF
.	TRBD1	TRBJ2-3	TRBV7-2	TGTGCCAGCAGCGACAGGGCTGGTACAGATACGCAGTATTTT	CASSDRAGTDTQYF
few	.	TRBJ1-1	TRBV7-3	TGTGCCAGCTCACAATACGGGCCCACTGAAGCTTTCTTT	CASSQYGPTEAFF
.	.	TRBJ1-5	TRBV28	TGTGCCAGTTTCCCCCATCCCGGGAGGCAGCGCAATCAGCCCCAGCATTTT	CASFPHPGRQRNQPQHF
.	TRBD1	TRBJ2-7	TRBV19	TGTGCCAGTAGTACGCCTCAGGGGACAGGTCAAGGAGGGAGGCAGTACTTC	CASSTPQGTGQGGRQYF
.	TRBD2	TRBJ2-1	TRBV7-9	TGTGCCAGCAGCCCGGGACTAGCGGGAACCTTTTCCTACAATGAGCAGTTCTTC	CASSPGLAGTFSYNEQFF
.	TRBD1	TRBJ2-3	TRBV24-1	TGTGCCACCAGTGACACCGGGACAGGAGGTAATACGCAGTATTTT	CATSDTGTGGNTQYF
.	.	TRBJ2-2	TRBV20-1	TGCAGTGCTAGAGATAGTAGGGGTGCCACCGGGGAGCTGTTTTTT	CSARDSRGATGELFF
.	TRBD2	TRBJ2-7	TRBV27	TGTGCCAGCAGTGAGGCCGGGACTAGCGGTTACGAGCAGTACTTC	CASSEAGTSGYEQYF
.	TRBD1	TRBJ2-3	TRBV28	TGTGCCAGCAGTTTACGGGACAGGGGCGCAGATACGCAGTATTTT	CASSLRDRGADTQYF
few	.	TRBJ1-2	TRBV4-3	TGCGCCAGCAGCCAACAAAGATCTTGGCTAAGGTCTGGCTACACCTTC	CASSQQRSWLRSGYTF
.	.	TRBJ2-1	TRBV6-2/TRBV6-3	TGTGCCAGCAGTCGGAGTCTAACCGGCCAGTTCTTC	CASSRSLTGQFF
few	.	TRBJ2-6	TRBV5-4	TGTGCCAGCAGCGGGGGTCTAGCGCGCCCCGCCAACGTCCTGACTTTC	CASSGGLARPANVLTF
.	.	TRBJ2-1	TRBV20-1	TGCAGTGCCATAGCGTCTCTGAATGAGCAGTTCTTC	CSAIASLNEQFF
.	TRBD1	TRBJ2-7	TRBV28	TGTGCCAGCAGCTTGGGAGACGACAGGGGGGCCCAGCAGTACTTC	CASSLGDDRGAQQYF
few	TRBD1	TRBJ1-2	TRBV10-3	TGTGCCATCAGGCCGGGTGACAGGGCCACCTATGGCTACACCTTC	CAIRPGDRATYGYTF
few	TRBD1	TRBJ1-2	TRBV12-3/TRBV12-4	TGTGCCAGCAGTCCCGGGACAGGGAGTGGCTACACCTTC	CASSPGTGSGYTF
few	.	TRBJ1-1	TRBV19	TGTGCCAGCCGTATGATGGGGCAGAACACTGAAGCTTTCTTT	CASRMMGQNTEAFF
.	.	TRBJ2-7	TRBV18	TGTGCCAGCTCACCTCCGGGATTCTACTCGTACGAGCAGTACTTC	CASSPPGFYSYEQYF
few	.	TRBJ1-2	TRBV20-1	TGCAGTGCCCCTAGTGGACCGGGCGGCTACACCTTC	CSAPSGPGGYTF
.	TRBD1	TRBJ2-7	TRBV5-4	TGTGCCAGCAGCCGATTGGACAGGGGTTTTGTCGAGCAGTACTTC	CASSRLDRGFVEQYF
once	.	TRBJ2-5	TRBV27	TGTGCCAGCAGACTCGGACTTACGGAGACCCAGTACTTC	CASRLGLTETQYF
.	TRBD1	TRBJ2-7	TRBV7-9	TGTGCCAGCCGCGGACAGGGGTCGTCCTACGAGCAGTACTTC	CASRGQGSSYEQYF
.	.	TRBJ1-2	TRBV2	TGTGCCAGCAGAGCAGGCTTTGACTATGGCTACACCTTC	CASRAGFDYGYTF
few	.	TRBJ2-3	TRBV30	TGTGCCTGGAGCGGGAGAGATACGCAGTATTTT	CAWSGRDTQYF
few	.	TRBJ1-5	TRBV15	TGTGCCACCAGCATACGCAACAGGGAACAGCCCCAGCATTTT	CATSIRNREQPQHF
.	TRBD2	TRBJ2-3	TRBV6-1	TGTGCCAGCAGTGATTGGACTAGCGGAAGCACAGATACGCAGTATTTT	CASSDWTSGSTDTQYF
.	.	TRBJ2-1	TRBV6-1	TGTGCCAGCAGCCTGGAGAATGAGCAGTTCTTC	CASSLENEQFF
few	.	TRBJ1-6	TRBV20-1	TGCAGTGCTAGCTGGGGCGGGGTGAATTCACCCCTCCACTTT	CSASWGGVNSPLHF
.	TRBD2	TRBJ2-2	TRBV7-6	TGTGCCAGCAGCTTTTCTAGGGTTAGCGGGAGAGGCGCGAACACCGGGGAGCTGTTTTTT	CASSFSRVSGRGANTGELFF
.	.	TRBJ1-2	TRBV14	TGTGCCAGCAGCCAAGTGTCGGACGTCCGGCCTCACACCTTC	CASSQVSDVRPHTF
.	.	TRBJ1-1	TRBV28	TGTGCCAGCAGTTTAAACCCAGCCGCGGCTTTCTTT	CASSLNPAAAFF
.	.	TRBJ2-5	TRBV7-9	TGTGCCAGCAGCCCAGTCGGGGGGACCCAGTACTTC	CASSPVGGTQYF
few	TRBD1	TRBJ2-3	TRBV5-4	TGTGCCAGCAGCTTGGCCAGGGGGACAGATACGCAGTATTTT	CASSLARGTDTQYF
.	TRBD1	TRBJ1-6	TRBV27	TGTGCCAGCAGCTACGACAGGGTTAATTCACCCCTCCACTTT	CASSYDRVNSPLHF
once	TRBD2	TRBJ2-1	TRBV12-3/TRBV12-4	TGTGCCAGCAGGACGACTAGCGGGAGCTCCTACAATGAGCAGTTCTTC	CASRTTSGSSYNEQFF
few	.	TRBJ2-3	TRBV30	TGTGCCTGGAGTGTGGGGGATACGCAGTATTTT	CAWSVGDTQYF
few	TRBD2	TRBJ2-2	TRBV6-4	TGTGCCAGCAGTGACGGCGGGAGGGACACCGGGGAGCTGTTTTTT	CASSDGGRDTGELFF
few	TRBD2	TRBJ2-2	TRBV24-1	TGTGCCACCAGTGCCCGGTCGGGGGGCACCGGGGAGCTGTTTTTT	CATSARSGGTGELFF
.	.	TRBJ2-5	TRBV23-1	TGCGCCAGCAGTCAACCCGAGCTTCCGGGACAAGAAGAGACCCAGTACTTC	CASSQPELPGQEETQYF
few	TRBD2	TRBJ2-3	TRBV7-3	TGTGCCAGCGGGACCGGCGGGAGGACCACAGATACGCAGTATTTT	CASGTGGRTTDTQYF
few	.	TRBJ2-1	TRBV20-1	TGCAGTGCTAGAGGTTCGGCGGGAACGTGGGAGTTCTTC	CSARGSAGTWEFF
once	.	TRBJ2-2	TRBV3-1	TGTGCCAGCAGCCTTAAAACCTCGAACACCGGGGAGCTGTTTTTT	CASSLKTSNTGELFF
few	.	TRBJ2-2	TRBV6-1	TGTGCCAGCAGTGCGGGACGGGCGAACACCGGGGAGCTGTTTTTT	CASSAGRANTGELFF
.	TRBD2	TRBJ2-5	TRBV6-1	TGTGCCAGCACCAGGACGGGAAGACTAGCAGGAGAGACCCAGTACTTC	CASTRTGRLAGETQYF
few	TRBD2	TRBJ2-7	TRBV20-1	TGCAGTGCTAGACCTAGCGGTACGCTTGTTCAATACGAGCAGTACTTC	CSARPSGTLVQYEQYF
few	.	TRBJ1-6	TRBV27	TGTGCCAGCAATTCCCATGGGGGGCCGTATAATTCACCCCTCCACTTT	CASNSHGGPYNSPLHF
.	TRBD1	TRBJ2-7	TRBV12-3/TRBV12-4	TGTGCCAGCAGTTTCTCACTAAGGACAGGGGGGTACGAGCAGTACTTC	CASSFSLRTGGYEQYF
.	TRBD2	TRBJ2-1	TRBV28	TGTGCCAGCAGTTTATCCAGACTAGCGGGAGGAGGTGAGCAGTTCTTC	CASSLSRLAGGGEQFF
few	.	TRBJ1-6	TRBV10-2	TGCGCCAGCAGTGATCCTGGGGGGAGAAATTCACCCCTCCACTTT	CASSDPGGRNSPLHF
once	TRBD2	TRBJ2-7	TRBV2	TGTGCCAGCAAACTTTCGGGGGGTACCTACGAGCAGTACTTC	CASKLSGGTYEQYF
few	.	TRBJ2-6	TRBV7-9	TGTGCCGGCCTCAGCTCTGGGGCCAACGTCCTGACTTTC	CAGLSSGANVLTF